This T cell receptor (beta chain) was sequenced in a study of blood T cells in healthy people across ages. The CDR3 loop spans 16 amino acids. The V segment lost 3 bases and the J segment 1 base; nucleotides outside the gene matches: 6. CDR1 DFQATT and CDR2 SNEGSKA come from the germline V gene (reference sequence). Each sample had at least 6 million PBMCs isolated. A second about 6 to 11 cycle PCR used barcoded and J-beta primers. In TCRdb, the 5' RACE reads were re-called with MiXCR into one record per CDR3 protein. The data show hundreds of thousands of distinct CDR3 sequences, approximately 30% seen once. Whole-study results and caveats: The unknown donor CMV status may have confounded expanded clonotype changes. One million T cells yielded diversity estimates that were considered underestimates.

This clonotype was seen many times. No antigen is known for it. The chain employs TRBV20-1 and TRBJ1-5, with TRBD1 matching 10 bases. The material sequenced was blood. This TCR derives from a woman older than 75 in good health. The CDR3 bases are TGCAGTGCTAGTGGGGGACAGGGGATGAGCAATCAGCCCCAGCATTTT. Translated, it gives CSASGGQGMSNQPQHF.